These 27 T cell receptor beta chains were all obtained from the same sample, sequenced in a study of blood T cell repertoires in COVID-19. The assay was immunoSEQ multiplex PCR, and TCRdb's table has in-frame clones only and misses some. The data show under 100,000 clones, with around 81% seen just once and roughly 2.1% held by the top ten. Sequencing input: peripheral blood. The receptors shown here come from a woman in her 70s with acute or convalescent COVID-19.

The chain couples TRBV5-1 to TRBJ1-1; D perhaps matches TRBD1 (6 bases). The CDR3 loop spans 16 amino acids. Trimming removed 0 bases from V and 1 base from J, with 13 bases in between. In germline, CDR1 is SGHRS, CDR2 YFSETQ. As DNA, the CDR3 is TGCGCCAGCAGCTTGGCTGGGGGGGCGCAGAACACTGAAGCTTTCTTT. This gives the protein CASSLAGGAQNTEAFF.

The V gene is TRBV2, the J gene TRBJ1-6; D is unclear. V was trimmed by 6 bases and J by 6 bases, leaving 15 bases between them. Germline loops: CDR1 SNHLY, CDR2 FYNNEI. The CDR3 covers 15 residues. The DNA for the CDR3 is TGTGCCAGCAGGGCCTCCGGGTTCTCTAATTCACCCCTCCACTTT. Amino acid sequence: CASRASGFSNSPLHF. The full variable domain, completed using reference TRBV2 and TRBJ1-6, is EPEVTQTPSHQVTQMGQEVILRCVPISNHLYFYWYRQILGQKVEFLVSFYNNEISEKSEIFDDQFSVERPDGSNFTLKIRSTKLEDSAMYFCASRASGFSNSPLHFGNGTRLTVT.

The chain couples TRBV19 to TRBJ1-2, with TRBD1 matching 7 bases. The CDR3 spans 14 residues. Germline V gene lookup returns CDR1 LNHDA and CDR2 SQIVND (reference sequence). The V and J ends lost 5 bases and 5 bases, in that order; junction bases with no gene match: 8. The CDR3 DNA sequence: TGTGCCAGTAGTCCTACAGGGGAGGCTTATGGCTACACCTTC. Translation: CASSPTGEAYGYTF.

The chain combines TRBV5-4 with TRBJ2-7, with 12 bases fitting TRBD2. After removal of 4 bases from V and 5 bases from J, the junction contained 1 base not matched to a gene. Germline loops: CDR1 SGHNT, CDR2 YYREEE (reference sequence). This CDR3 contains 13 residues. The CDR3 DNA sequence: TGTGCCAGCAGCAGACTAGCGGGGGACGAGCAGTACTTC. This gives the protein CASSRLAGDEQYF. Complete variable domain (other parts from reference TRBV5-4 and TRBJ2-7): ETGVTQSPTHLIKTRGQQVTLRCSSQSGHNTVSWYQQALGQGPQFIFQYYREEENGRGNFPPRFSGLQFPNYSSELNVNALELDDSALYLCASSRLAGDEQYFGPGTRLTVT.

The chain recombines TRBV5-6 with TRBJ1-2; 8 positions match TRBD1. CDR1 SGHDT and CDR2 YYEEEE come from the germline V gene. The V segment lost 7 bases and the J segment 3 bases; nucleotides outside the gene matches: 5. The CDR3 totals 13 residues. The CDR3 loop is CASGPGGDYGYTF. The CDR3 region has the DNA TGTGCCAGCGGACCAGGGGGCGACTATGGCTACACCTTC.

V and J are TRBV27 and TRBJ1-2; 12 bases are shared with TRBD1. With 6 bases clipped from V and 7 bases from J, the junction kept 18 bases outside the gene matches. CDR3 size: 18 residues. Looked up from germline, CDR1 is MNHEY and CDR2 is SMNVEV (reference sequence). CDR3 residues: CASRTRLSGTGGFSGYTF. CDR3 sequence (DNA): TGTGCCAGCAGAACCCGATTATCCGGGACAGGGGGCTTCTCTGGCTACACCTTC.

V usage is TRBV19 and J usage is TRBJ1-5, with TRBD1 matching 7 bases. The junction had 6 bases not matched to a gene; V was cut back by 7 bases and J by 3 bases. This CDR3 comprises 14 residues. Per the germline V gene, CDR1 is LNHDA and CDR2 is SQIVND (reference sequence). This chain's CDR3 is CASNPTGNNQPQHF. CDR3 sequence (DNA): TGTGCCAGTAACCCGACAGGGAACAATCAGCCCCAGCATTTT.

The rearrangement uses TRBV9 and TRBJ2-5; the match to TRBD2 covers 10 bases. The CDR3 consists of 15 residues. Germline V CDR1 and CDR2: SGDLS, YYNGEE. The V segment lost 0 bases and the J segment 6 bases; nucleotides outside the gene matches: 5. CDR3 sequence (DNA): TGTGCCAGCAGCGTAGAGGGTAGCGGGGGGCAGACCCAGTACTTC. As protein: CASSVEGSGGQTQYF.

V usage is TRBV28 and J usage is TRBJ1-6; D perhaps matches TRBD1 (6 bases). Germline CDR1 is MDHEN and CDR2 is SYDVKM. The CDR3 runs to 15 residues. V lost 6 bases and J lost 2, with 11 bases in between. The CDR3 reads CASRRGGTYNSPLHF. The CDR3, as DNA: TGTGCCAGCAGGAGGGGGGGAACCTATAATTCACCCCTCCACTTT. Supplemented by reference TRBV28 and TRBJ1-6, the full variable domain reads DVKVTQSSRYLVKRTGEKVFLECVQDMDHENMFWYRQDPGLGLRLIYFSYDVKMKEKGDIPEGYSVSREKKERFSLILESASTNQTSMYLCASRRGGTYNSPLHFGNGTRLTVT.

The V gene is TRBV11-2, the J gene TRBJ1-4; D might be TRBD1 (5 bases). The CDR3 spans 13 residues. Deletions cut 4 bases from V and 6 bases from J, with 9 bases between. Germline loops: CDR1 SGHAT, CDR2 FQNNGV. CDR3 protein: CASSYPGDEKLFF. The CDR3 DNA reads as TGTGCCAGCAGCTATCCGGGGGATGAAAAACTGTTTTTT.

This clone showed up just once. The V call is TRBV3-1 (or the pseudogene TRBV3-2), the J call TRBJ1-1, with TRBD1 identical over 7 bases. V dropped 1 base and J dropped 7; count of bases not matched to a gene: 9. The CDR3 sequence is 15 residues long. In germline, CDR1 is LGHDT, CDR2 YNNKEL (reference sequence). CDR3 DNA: TGTGCCAGCAGCCAAGGTGTTTACAGGGGAGGTGAAGCTTTCTTT. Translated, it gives CASSQGVYRGGEAFF.

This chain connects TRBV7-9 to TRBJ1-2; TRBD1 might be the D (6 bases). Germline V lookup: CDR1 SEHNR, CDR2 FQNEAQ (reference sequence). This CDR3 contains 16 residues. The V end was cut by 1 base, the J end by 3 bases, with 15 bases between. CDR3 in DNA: TGTGCCAGCAGCTTAGACAGGACAGAGATTTACTATGGCTACACCTTC. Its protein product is CASSLDRTEIYYGYTF. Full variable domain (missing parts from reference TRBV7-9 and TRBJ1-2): DTGVSQNPRHKITKRGQNVTFRCDPISEHNRLYWYRQTLGQGPEFLTYFQNEAQLEKSRLLSDRFSAERPKGSFSTLEIQRTEQGDSAMYLCASSLDRTEIYYGYTFGSGTRLTVV.

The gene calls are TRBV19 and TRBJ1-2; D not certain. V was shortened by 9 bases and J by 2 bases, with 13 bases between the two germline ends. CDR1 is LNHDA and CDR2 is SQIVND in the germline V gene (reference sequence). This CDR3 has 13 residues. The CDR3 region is CASYDWLNYGYTF. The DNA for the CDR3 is TGTGCCAGCTATGACTGGCTGAACTATGGCTACACCTTC.

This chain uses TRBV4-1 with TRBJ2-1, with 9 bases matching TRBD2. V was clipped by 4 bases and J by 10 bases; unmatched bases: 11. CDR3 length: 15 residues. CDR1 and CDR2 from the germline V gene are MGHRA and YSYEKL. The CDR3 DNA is TGCGCCAGCAGCCGAAGACTAGCGGATTTTAGAGAGCAGTTCTTC. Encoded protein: CASSRRLADFREQFF.

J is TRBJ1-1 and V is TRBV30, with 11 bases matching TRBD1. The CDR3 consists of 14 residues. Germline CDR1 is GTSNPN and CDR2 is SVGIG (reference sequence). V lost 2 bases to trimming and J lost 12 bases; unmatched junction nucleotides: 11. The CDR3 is CAWSRYGTGGKPFF. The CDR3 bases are TGTGCCTGGAGTCGATACGGGACAGGGGGTAAACCTTTCTTT.

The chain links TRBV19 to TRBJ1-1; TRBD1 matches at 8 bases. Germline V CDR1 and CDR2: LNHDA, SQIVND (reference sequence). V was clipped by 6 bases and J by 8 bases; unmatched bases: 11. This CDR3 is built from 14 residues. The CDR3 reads CASSFLGQEKEAFF. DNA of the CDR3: TGTGCCAGTAGCTTCTTGGGACAGGAAAAGGAAGCTTTCTTT.

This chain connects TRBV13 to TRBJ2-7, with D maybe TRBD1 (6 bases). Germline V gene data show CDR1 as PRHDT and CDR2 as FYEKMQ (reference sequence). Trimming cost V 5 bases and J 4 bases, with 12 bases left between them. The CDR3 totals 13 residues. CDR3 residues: CASSAGQSYEQYF. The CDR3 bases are TGTGCCAGCAGCGCCGGACAGAGTTACGAGCAGTACTTC. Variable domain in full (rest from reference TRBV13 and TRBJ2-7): AAGVIQSPRHLIKEKRETATLKCYPIPRHDTVYWYQQGPGQDPQFLISFYEKMQSDKGSIPDRFSAQQFSDYHSELNMSSLELGDSALYFCASSAGQSYEQYFGPGTRLTVT.

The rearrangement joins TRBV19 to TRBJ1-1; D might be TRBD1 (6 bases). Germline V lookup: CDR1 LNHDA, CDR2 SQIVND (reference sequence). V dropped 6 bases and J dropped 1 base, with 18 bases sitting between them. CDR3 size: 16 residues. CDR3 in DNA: TGTGCCAGTAGGGATCTCTTCACAGGGACGAACACTGAAGCTTTCTTT. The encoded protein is CASRDLFTGTNTEAFF.

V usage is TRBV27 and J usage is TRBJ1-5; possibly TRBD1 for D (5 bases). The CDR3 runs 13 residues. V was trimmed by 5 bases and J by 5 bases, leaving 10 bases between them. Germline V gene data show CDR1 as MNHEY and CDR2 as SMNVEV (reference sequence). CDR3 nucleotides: TGTGCCAGCAGTCCTACAGGTTATCAGCCCCAGCATTTT. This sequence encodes CASSPTGYQPQHF.

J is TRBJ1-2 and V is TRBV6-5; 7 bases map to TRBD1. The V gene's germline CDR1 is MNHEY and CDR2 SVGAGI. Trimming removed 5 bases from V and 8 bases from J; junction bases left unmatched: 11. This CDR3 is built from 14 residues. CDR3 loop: CASSLTGIPRGYTF. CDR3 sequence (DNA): TGTGCCAGCAGTCTGACAGGGATCCCTCGCGGCTACACCTTC.

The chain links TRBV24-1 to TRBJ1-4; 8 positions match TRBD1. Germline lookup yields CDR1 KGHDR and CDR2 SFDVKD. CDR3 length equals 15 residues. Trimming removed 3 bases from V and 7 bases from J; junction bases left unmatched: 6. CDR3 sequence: CATSDPVTGGEKLFF. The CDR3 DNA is TGTGCCACCAGTGATCCCGTTACAGGGGGTGAAAAACTGTTTTTT.

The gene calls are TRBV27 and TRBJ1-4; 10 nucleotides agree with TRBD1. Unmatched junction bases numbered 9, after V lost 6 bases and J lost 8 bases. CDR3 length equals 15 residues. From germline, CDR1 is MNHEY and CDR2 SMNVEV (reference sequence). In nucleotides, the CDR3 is TGTGCCAGCAGAACCTGGGGACAGGGGAAAGAAAAACTGTTTTTT. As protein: CASRTWGQGKEKLFF. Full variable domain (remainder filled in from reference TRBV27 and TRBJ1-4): EAQVTQNPRYLITVTGKKLTVTCSQNMNHEYMSWYRQDPGLGLRQIYYSMNVEVTDKGDVPEGYKVSRKEKRNFPLILESPSPNQTSLYFCASRTWGQGKEKLFFGSGTQLSVL.

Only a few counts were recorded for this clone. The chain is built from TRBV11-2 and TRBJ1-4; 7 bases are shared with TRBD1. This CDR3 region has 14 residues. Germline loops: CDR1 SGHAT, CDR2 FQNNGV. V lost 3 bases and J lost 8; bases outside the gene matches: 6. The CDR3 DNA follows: TGTGCCAGCAGCTTCACAGGGGTCGGGGAAAAACTGTTTTTT. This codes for CASSFTGVGEKLFF.

The CDR3 loop is CASSQVHVGTYSGNTIYF. For the CDR3, the DNA is TGCGCCAGCAGCCAAGTCCATGTGGGGACATACTCTGGAAACACCATATATTTT. The chain joins TRBV4-1 to TRBJ1-3; a weak D match, TRBD1 (6 bases). The CDR3 spans 18 residues. Germline V gene lookup returns CDR1 MGHRA and CDR2 YSYEKL. V lost 1 base to trimming and J lost 0 bases, with 16 bases between them.

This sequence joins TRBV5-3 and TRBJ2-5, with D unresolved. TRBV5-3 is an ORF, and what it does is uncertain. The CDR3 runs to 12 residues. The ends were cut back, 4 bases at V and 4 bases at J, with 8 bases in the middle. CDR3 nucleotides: TGTGCCAGAAGCAACCCCAGAGAGACCCAGTACTTC. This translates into CARSNPRETQYF.

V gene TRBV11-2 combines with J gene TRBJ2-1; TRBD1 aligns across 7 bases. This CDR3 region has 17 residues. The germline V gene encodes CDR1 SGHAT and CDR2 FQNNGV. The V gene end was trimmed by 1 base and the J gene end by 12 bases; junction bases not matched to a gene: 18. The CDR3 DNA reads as TGTGCCAGCAGCTTAGTATCGGGACAGATAACAAATGAGCGGCAGTTCTTC. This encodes CASSLVSGQITNERQFF.

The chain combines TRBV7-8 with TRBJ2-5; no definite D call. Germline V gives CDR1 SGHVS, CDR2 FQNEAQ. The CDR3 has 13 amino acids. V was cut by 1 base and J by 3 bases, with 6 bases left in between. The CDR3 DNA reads TGTGCCAGCAGCTTAGGGCAGAAAGAGACCCAGTACTTC. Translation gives CASSLGQKETQYF.